These 8 T cell receptor beta chains came from one sample sequenced in a study of T cell responses to AZD1222 COVID-19 vaccine. The protocol was immunoSEQ multiplex PCR, while the TCRdb copy is restricted to in-frame clones and leaves out a portion. This sample yields about 140,000 clones, of which 80% to 95% are seen a single time; around 3.3% belongs to the top ten. Sequenced material: peripheral blood, taken 28 days after the second AZD1222 dose. Receptor source: an adult who received the AZD1222 COVID-19 vaccine.

The chain carries TRBV28 and TRBJ1-2; possible D gene TRBD1, 5 bases. Trimming removed 6 bases from V and 7 bases from J, with 15 bases in between. The CDR3 loop spans 13 amino acids. Germline CDR1 is MDHEN and CDR2 is SYDVKM. This CDR3 is CASSLSGGSGYTF. CDR3 bases: TGTGCCAGCAGCCTGTCGGGGGGATCTGGCTACACCTTC.

J is TRBJ2-7 and V is TRBV23-1; 12 bases align to TRBD2. TRBV23-1 is classed as an ORF, of uncertain function. The ends lost 0 bases at V and 7 bases at J; junction bases unmatched: 4. The CDR3 contains 15 residues. CDR3 sequence reads: CASSQSRTSGVEQYF. CDR3 nucleotide sequence: TGCGCCAGCAGTCAATCAAGGACTAGCGGGGTTGAGCAGTACTTC.

The V and J genes are TRBV4-2 and TRBJ1-1; 7 bases align to TRBD1. The ends lost 3 bases at V and 5 bases at J; junction bases unmatched: 9. In germline, CDR1 is LGHNA, CDR2 YNFKEQ. The CDR3 sequence is 15 residues long. This CDR3 reads CASSQVQGVDTEAFF. The CDR3 DNA reads TGTGCCAGCAGCCAGGTTCAGGGGGTAGATACTGAAGCTTTCTTT.

The chain recombines TRBV19 with TRBJ2-1, with D hard to call. The CDR3 is made up of 13 amino acids. Trimming left V 6 bases short and J 5 bases short, with 11 bases between. CDR1 is LNHDA, CDR2 SQIVND, per germline (reference sequence). The CDR3 protein is CASSQNMNNEQFF. The CDR3 DNA reads as TGTGCCAGTAGCCAAAACATGAACAATGAGCAGTTCTTC.

The chain is built from TRBV25-1 and TRBJ2-2; tentatively, D is TRBD1 (5 bases). Germline V CDR1 and CDR2: MGHDK, SYGVNS. Trimming took 8 bases from V and 3 from J, leaving 16 bases between them. The CDR3 has 15 amino acids. The CDR3 DNA reads TGTGCCAGCGGTCCCCTGTCAGGGTACACCGGGGAGCTGTTTTTT. Translated: CASGPLSGYTGELFF. The full variable domain, in which reference TRBV25-1 and TRBJ2-2 provide the parts outside the CDR3, is EADIYQTPRYLVIGTGKKITLECSQTMGHDKMYWYQQDPGMELHLIHYSYGVNSTEKGDLSSESTVSRIRTEHFPLTLESARPSHTSQYLCASGPLSGYTGELFFGEGSRLTVL.

The chain recombines TRBV6-5 with TRBJ2-5, with 8 nucleotides matching TRBD1. Germline V CDR1 and CDR2: MNHEY, SVGAGI. The CDR3 loop spans 14 amino acids. Trimming at V came to 6 bases and at J to 5 bases, leaving 8 bases not matched to a gene. CDR3 sequence reads: CASSPPGGLETQYF. The DNA of the CDR3 is TGTGCCAGCAGCCCCCCAGGGGGCCTCGAGACCCAGTACTTC.

The J gene is TRBJ1-2, the V gene TRBV19; D gene uncertain. The CDR3 totals 12 residues. V gave up 9 bases and J gave up 8 bases, with 16 bases separating them. Per germline, CDR1 LNHDA and CDR2 SQIVND (reference sequence). CDR3: CASGLLGEGYTF. The DNA of the CDR3 is TGTGCCAGCGGGCTCTTGGGCGAAGGCTACACCTTC.

The chain has TRBV6-2 or TRBV6-3 and TRBJ2-3; 8 bases align to TRBD1. The germline CDR1 and CDR2 sequences are MNHEY and SVGEGT. The CDR3 contains 16 residues. V was pared by 3 bases and J by 2 bases, with 7 bases of the junction left unmatched. CDR3 loop: CASSYVAQGATDTQYF. The CDR3 nucleotides read TGTGCCAGCAGTTATGTTGCGCAGGGGGCCACAGATACGCAGTATTTT.